Each of the 18 T cell receptor beta chains below was sequenced from the same sample in a study of beta chain features in type 1 diabetes. The study's findings and limits: The study found moderately but significantly shorter TCRB CDR3s in all four CD4+ subsets of Type 1 diabetes patients.

Expressed TCRB transcripts were sequenced because the entire RNA isolate underwent reverse transcription. This table comes from immunoSEQ multiplex PCR, and its TCRdb copy is limited to in-frame clones, with some not included. The data hold some 360,000 clones, with 9.6% observed a single time. These receptors' targets are unknown. Sequenced sample: central memory CD4+ T cells from blood. Receptor source: a man aged 25-45 years with type 1 diabetes.

The chain recombines TRBV27 with TRBJ2-1; 16 positions match TRBD2. This CDR3 comprises 14 residues. With 2 bases clipped from V and 16 bases from J, the junction kept 5 bases outside the gene matches. Germline loops: CDR1 MNHEY, CDR2 SMNVEV (reference sequence). The CDR3 here is CASSLTGLAGGRFF. The CDR3 DNA follows: TGTGCCAGCAGTTTAACGGGACTAGCGGGAGGGCGTTTCTTC.

The chain couples TRBV5-1 to TRBJ2-5, with 7 bases fitting TRBD2. There are 15 residues in the CDR3. Per germline, CDR1 SGHRS and CDR2 YFSETQ. J was trimmed by 1 base and V by 2 bases; bases with no gene match: 5. The CDR3 is CASSFFLAVQETQYF. CDR3 coding DNA: TGCGCCAGCAGCTTTTTCCTAGCGGTCCAAGAGACCCAGTACTTC.

This chain joins TRBV7-9 and TRBJ2-7; a weak D match, TRBD1 (5 bases). Germline-derived CDR1 and CDR2 are SEHNR and FQNEAQ (reference sequence). V was shortened by 3 bases and J by 0 bases, with 12 bases between the two germline ends. The CDR3 length is 15 residues. The CDR3 DNA reads TGTGCCAGCAGCTTGTCCTCAGGGAACTCCTACGAGCAGTACTTC. Amino acid sequence: CASSLSSGNSYEQYF.

This chain links TRBV9 with TRBJ1-1; no definite D call. Looked up from germline, CDR1 is SGDLS and CDR2 is YYNGEE. The CDR3 contains 14 residues. Trimming shortened V by 2 bases and J by 0 bases, and 8 bases separated the two germline ends. The CDR3 here is CASSVEAMNTEAFF. The DNA of the CDR3 is TGTGCCAGCAGCGTGGAAGCGATGAACACTGAAGCTTTCTTT.

This clone was seen a handful of times. This rearrangement joins TRBV25-1 to TRBJ2-2; weak D call: TRBD1 (5 bases). CDR1 and CDR2 from the germline V gene are MGHDK and SYGVNS. Trimming shortened V by 2 bases and J by 3 bases, and 10 bases separated the two germline ends. This CDR3 has 15 residues. The chain's CDR3 is CASSEPGPHTGELFF. The CDR3 nucleotides are TGTGCCAGCAGTGAACCAGGGCCCCACACCGGGGAGCTGTTTTTT.

V is TRBV18 and J is TRBJ2-3; 9 bases fit TRBD1. J gave up 5 bases and V 5 bases, and 5 bases lay outside the gene matches. The CDR3 runs 14 residues. Germline V CDR1 and CDR2: KGHSH, LQKENI. CDR3 nucleotides: TGTGCCAGCTCAACAACAGGGGGCATAGATACGCAGTATTTT. Its translation: CASSTTGGIDTQYF. Full variable domain (outside the CDR3, taken from reference TRBV18 and TRBJ2-3): NAGVMQNPRHLVRRRGQEARLRCSPMKGHSHVYWYRQLPEEGLKFMVYLQKENIIDESGMPKERFSAEFPKEGPSILRIQQVVRGDSAAYFCASSTTGGIDTQYFGPGTRLTVL.

The chain carries TRBV9 and TRBJ1-1; 8 nucleotides line up with TRBD1. Germline V gives CDR1 SGDLS, CDR2 YYNGEE. This CDR3 comprises 16 residues. Trimming at V came to 1 base and at J to 6 bases, leaving 11 bases not matched to a gene. The CDR3 coding sequence is TGTGCCAGCAGCGTAAGCCCCGGACAGGGAGGCTCTGAAGCTTTCTTT. Its protein product is CASSVSPGQGGSEAFF.

This clone was detected only a few times. The chain is built from TRBV4-1 and TRBJ1-2; TRBD1 is a possible D gene (6 bases). CDR1 is MGHRA and CDR2 is YSYEKL in the germline V gene. The CDR3 loop spans 15 amino acids. Between the trimmed V and J ends, which lost 4 bases and 8 bases, there was a span of 20 bases. The CDR3 region has the DNA TGCGCCAGCAGCCCTTCCTCGGACGGACAGCGGGGCTACACCTTC. This encodes CASSPSSDGQRGYTF.

In this sample, this clone turned up a few times. The chain couples TRBV6-1 to TRBJ1-1, with 7 bases fitting TRBD1. The V segment lost 6 bases and the J segment 3 bases; nucleotides outside the gene matches: 1. Germline loops: CDR1 MNHNS, CDR2 SASEGT. There are 12 residues in the CDR3. CDR3 loop: CASRGQHTEAFF. CDR3 nucleotide sequence: TGTGCCAGCAGGGGACAGCACACTGAAGCTTTCTTT.

As concerns this clone: One base away lies a much larger clone, so this may be a sequencing read error. The rearrangement joins TRBV7-2 to TRBJ2-1; 7 positions agree with TRBD1. Per germline, CDR1 SGHTA and CDR2 FQGNSA. After removal of 1 base from V and 9 bases from J, the junction contained 0 bases not matched to a gene. The CDR3 totals 12 residues. The CDR3 region is CASSLGDSEQFF. For the CDR3, the DNA is TGTGCCAGCAGCTTAGGGGACAGTGAGCAGTTCTTC.

V and J are TRBV5-8 and TRBJ1-1; D remains ambiguous. The CDR3 is made up of 14 amino acids. V shed 4 bases and J shed 1 base, with 11 bases lying between them. CDR1 and CDR2 (germline): SGHTS, YDEGEE. In DNA form, the CDR3 reads TGTGCCAGCAGCCCAGGCCGTAAGAACACTGAAGCTTTCTTT. Its protein is CASSPGRKNTEAFF.

The chain employs TRBV30 and TRBJ2-3; D is ambiguous. V shed 1 base and J shed 0 bases, with 11 bases lying between them. Germline V gene lookup returns CDR1 GTSNPN and CDR2 SVGIG (reference sequence). The CDR3 contains 15 residues. DNA for the CDR3: TGTGCCTGGAGTGACGTGTTCGGGAGCACAGATACGCAGTATTTT. Its protein product is CAWSDVFGSTDTQYF.

This clone has only a few counts. The V gene is TRBV7-3, the J gene TRBJ2-1; D call uncertain. The CDR3 is 15 residues long. Looked up from germline, CDR1 is SGHTA and CDR2 is FQGTGA. V dropped 5 bases and J dropped 5 bases, with 16 bases sitting between them. CDR3 residues: CASSAPEHHDNEQFF. CDR3 nucleotide sequence: TGTGCCAGCAGCGCCCCCGAGCACCACGACAATGAGCAGTTCTTC.

This clone was seen more than once but under ten times. This rearrangement joins TRBV9 to TRBJ2-6; 7 bases are shared with TRBD1. The length of the CDR3 is 16 residues. V trimming: 3 bases; J trimming: 3 bases; junction bases outside the gene matches: 6. In germline, CDR1 is SGDLS, CDR2 YYNGEE. The CDR3 bases are TGTGCCAGCAGCGCGACAGGGTTGAATGGGGCCAACGTCCTGACTTTC. Translating gives CASSATGLNGANVLTF.

This clone was counted only a few times. The CDR3 nucleotides read TGTGCCAGCAGCTATATTGACGGGGAGCTGTTTTTT. Amino acids: CASSYIDGELFF. This rearrangement joins TRBV11-2 to TRBJ2-2, with no clear D. Germline CDR1 reads SGHAT; CDR2 reads FQNNGV. CDR3 length: 12 residues. V dropped 4 bases and J dropped 7 bases, with 7 bases sitting between them.

V usage is TRBV5-4 and J usage is TRBJ1-1; D is possibly TRBD1 (6 bases). Trimming took 3 bases from V and 9 from J, leaving 15 bases between them. Germline V lookup: CDR1 SGHNT, CDR2 YYREEE (reference sequence). This CDR3 region has 13 residues. CDR3 protein: CASSSKTGGKAFF. DNA for the CDR3: TGTGCCAGCAGCTCTAAGACTGGGGGCAAAGCTTTCTTT.

This clone was observed a few times. V usage is TRBV27 and J usage is TRBJ2-1; 10 nucleotides line up with TRBD1. Trimming at V came to 5 bases and at J to 8 bases, leaving 15 bases not matched to a gene. The germline gives CDR1 MNHEY, CDR2 SMNVEV (reference sequence). The CDR3 covers 17 residues. CDR3 bases: TGTGCCAGCAGTCCATCACGCCCGGGACAGGGGTCCCATGAGCAGTTCTTC. It yields the protein CASSPSRPGQGSHEQFF.

The chain carries TRBV9 and TRBJ1-5; possibly TRBD1 for D (5 bases). The V and J ends lost 0 bases and 5 bases respectively, with 9 bases between them. The CDR3 runs to 14 residues. CDR1 SGDLS and CDR2 YYNGEE come from the germline V gene. DNA for the CDR3: TGTGCCAGCAGCGTAGGGCCGGGGGATCAGCCCCAGCATTTT. Translated: CASSVGPGDQPQHF.